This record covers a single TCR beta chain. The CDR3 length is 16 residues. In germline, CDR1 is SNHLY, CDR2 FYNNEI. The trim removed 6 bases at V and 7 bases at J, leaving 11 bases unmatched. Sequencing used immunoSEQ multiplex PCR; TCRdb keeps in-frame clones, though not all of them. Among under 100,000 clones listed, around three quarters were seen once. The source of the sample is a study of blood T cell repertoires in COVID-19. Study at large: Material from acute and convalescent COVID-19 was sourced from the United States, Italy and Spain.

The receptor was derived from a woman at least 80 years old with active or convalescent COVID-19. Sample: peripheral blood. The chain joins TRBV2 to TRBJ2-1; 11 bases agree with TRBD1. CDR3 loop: CASRPGTGGIRNEQFF. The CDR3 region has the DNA TGTGCCAGCAGACCTGGGACAGGGGGGATCCGGAATGAGCAGTTCTTC.